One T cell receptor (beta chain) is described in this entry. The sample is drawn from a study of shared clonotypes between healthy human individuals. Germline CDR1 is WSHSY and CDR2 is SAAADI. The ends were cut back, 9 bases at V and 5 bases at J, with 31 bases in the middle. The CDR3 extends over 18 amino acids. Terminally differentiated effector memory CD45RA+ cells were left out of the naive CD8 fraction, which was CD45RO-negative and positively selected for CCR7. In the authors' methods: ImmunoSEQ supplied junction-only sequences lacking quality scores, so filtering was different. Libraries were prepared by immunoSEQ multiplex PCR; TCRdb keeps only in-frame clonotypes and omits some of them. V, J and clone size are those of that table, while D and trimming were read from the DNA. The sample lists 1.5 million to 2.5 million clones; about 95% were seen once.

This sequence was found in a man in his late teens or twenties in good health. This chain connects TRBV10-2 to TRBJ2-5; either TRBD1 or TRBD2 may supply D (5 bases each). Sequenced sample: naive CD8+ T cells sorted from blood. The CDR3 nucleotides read TGCGCCAGTCCTAGAAGACTGGGACGCCTTCCTCGTGTGGAGACCCAGTACTTC. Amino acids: CASPRRLGRLPRVETQYF.